This TCR beta chain was sequenced for a study of blood T cell repertoires in COVID-19. Study at large: Some COVID-19 samples were acute and others convalescent; all came from the United States, Italy and Spain. Sources were T cells, B-cell-depleted T cells, or PBMCs; the material itself was cDNA or gDNA.

The CDR3 loop spans 13 amino acids. The V end lost 4 bases, the J end lost 4 bases, and 10 bases lay between the germline ends. CDR1 is LGHDT, CDR2 YNNKEL, per germline (reference sequence). Methods used by the authors: Amplified reference gene primers provided the basis for estimating nucleated cell counts. Sequenced by immunoSEQ multiplex PCR; TCRdb stores in-frame clones only, minus some. The D gene and trimming were derived from the DNA, and the V and J assignments and clone size from that table. Of 15,000 or so clones detected, just under 90% appear once; the ten largest clones hold 25% to 40%. The source of this sequence is a human donor in a cohort sampled during active COVID-19. The gene calls are TRBV3-1 (or the pseudogene TRBV3-2) and TRBJ1-1; D unresolved. The sequenced sample was peripheral blood. The DNA for the CDR3 is TGTGCCAGCAGCCCCTCCTTTCCCACTGAAGCTTTCTTT. As protein: CASSPSFPTEAFF.